Listed below are T cell receptor beta chains from one sample, sequenced in a study of Ad26.COV2.S vaccination and SARS-CoV-2 variants. Only in-frame clones appear in the TCRdb table, and some are missing; sequencing was by immunoSEQ multiplex PCR. This repertoire shows 300,000 to 350,000 clones, roughly 90% found once; its top ten account for around 6.1%. The sample consisted of peripheral blood, taken in a trial of Ad26.COV2.S vaccine versus placebo. The receptors originated from a person aged 18-60 years who received the Ad26.COV2.S COVID-19 vaccine or a placebo. Both conserved end residues are part of each CDR3. A D gene is named only where the DNA matches it firmly. Some rows mark clone size as missing; the rest say once, few, many or name a class of expanded clone.

d_gene,v_gene,abundance,j_gene,CDR3nt,CDR3aa
-,TRBV12-3/TRBV12-4,-,TRBJ2-3,TGTGCCAGCAGTGGGGAAACCGGACAGAGGGATTTT,CASSGETGQRDF
-,TRBV5-4,-,TRBJ1-5,TGTGCCAGCAGCTTGGCTGGGGATCAGCCCCAGCATTTT,CASSLAGDQPQHF
-,TRBV4-3,once,TRBJ1-1,TGCGCCAGCAGCCAAGATTGGGGTGCAGCTTTCTTT,CASSQDWGAAFF
-,TRBV19,-,TRBJ2-3,TGTGCCAGTAGTAGGGACTCTTCTAGCACAGATACGCAGTATTTT,CASSRDSSSTDTQYF
-,TRBV3-1/TRBV3-2,-,TRBJ2-5,TGTGCCAGCAGCCAAGTCCGAGAGACCCAGTACTTC,CASSQVRETQYF
TRBD2,TRBV6-5,once,TRBJ2-7,TGTGCCAGCAGAACTAGCGGGAGTTCCTACGAGCAGTACTTC,CASRTSGSSYEQYF
-,TRBV5-1,-,TRBJ1-5,TGCGCCAGCAGCCCTGCTGGACAGATCAATCAGCCCCAGCATTTT,CASSPAGQINQPQHF
-,TRBV10-2,-,TRBJ2-1,TGCGCCAGCAGTGAGTCTTCAATAGGTAATGAGCAGTTCTTC,CASSESSIGNEQFF
TRBD1,TRBV6-2/TRBV6-3,-,TRBJ2-1,TGTGCCAGCAGTTCGACAGGGGGTTTATACAATGAGCAGTTCTTC,CASSSTGGLYNEQFF
-,TRBV5-1,-,TRBJ2-2,TGCGCCAGCAGCTCAACTAGAGGGGCCGGGGAGCTGTTTTTT,CASSSTRGAGELFF
-,TRBV28,once,TRBJ2-3,TGTGCCAGCAAAAGCACAGATACGCAGTATTTT,CASKSTDTQYF
TRBD1,TRBV27,-,TRBJ1-2,TGTGCCAGCAGTTTACAGGGGGCAGGCTATGGCTACACCTTC,CASSLQGAGYGYTF
-,TRBV10-3,-,TRBJ2-7,TGTGCCATCAGGGGGGGCTACGAGCAGTACTTC,CAIRGGYEQYF
-,TRBV5-6,-,TRBJ2-1,TGTGCCAGCAGCTCCTCAAGGGCCTCCGCGAATGAGCAGTTCTTC,CASSSSRASANEQFF